This T cell receptor (beta chain) derives from a study of T cell repertoires in cytomegalovirus infection (dated by TCRdb to about 2019). Background for the entire study: Alongside well-studied HLA-B-restricted epitopes, the peptide stimulations were aimed at recently identified HLA-C-restricted CMV epitopes, whose presentation resists viral immunomodulation. Donor HLA type was relevant to the analysis, because carriage of CMV infection together with the matching HLA type was indicated by public TCR beta signatures.

Results and caveats for the whole study, not just this receptor: In both this cohort and an independent 352-donor cohort, the cumulative frequency of public TCR beta family members distinguished carriers of CMV infection plus the relevant HLA type. The ex vivo response was dominated by HLA-C-restricted CMV-specific TCR beta clonotypes, which also provided the single most frequent clonotype in two of eight donors.

Sample treatment or condition, as interpreted from the label and publication: in vitro stimulation with specific CMV peptide epitopes to enrich CMV-specific T cells. This clonotype was observed many times. Its antigen remains undetermined. No base quality information exists; no much larger clone differs at one position. The data were produced on an Illumina HiSeq 1500. Clones were called with MiXCR by TCRdb after fastp trimmed the public reads at Q25, and only in-frame beta chains were retained. One record per CDR3 amino acid sequence lists the most common genes and DNA. This sample lists 600,000 to 700,000 distinct CDR3 sequences; around 32% were detected once. The ten biggest clones cover roughly 18% of the sample. According to the germline V gene, CDR1 reads SGHVS and CDR2 reads FQNEAQ. Trimming takes 1 base off V and 5 bases off J; junction bases not matched to a gene: 3. Its CDR3 holds 14 amino acids, cysteine through phenylalanine. The kept DNA is CDR3 alone, 42 bases in frame from the first base.

This sequence was found in a human donor in good health (CMV status not recorded). Some clones in this sample may be carry-over from other donors' samples. The sequencing used cultured PBMCs, collected from culture after CMV antigen stimulation. The receptor chain draws on TRBV7-8 and TRBJ2-7, with 9 bases matching TRBD2. The base sequence is TGTGCCAGCAGCTTAGTGCGGGGGGGCCACGAGCAGTACTTC. This gives the protein CASSLVRGGHEQYF.